The TCR beta chain described here comes from a study of T cells in Graves' hyperthyroidism and ophthalmopathy. Study-level findings and limits: Expanded thyroid clonotypes (above 0.001) were mostly also found in blood. Ophthalmopathy was model-predicted a median around 6.1 months pre-onset.

CDR3 length: 14 amino acids. Germline CDR1 and CDR2: SEHNR and FQNEAQ (reference sequence). PBMCs were derived from around 10 ml fresh peripheral blood. TCR beta CDR3 region amplification was performed from RNA transcripts. Carried out on the TCR CDR3, a first-round RT-PCR used the HTBI primer set. TCRdb used MiXCR to reprocess the multiplex PCR reads, holding one entry per CDR3 protein. The sample comprises roughly 700,000 distinct CDR3 sequences, approximately 15% of which are singletons, and approximately 10% rests with the top ten. Concerning this clonotype itself: The antigen is undetermined. A junction boundary mismatches the germline segment, possibly from a read error.

The clonotype comes from a woman aged 18-30 years with Graves' hyperthyroidism. Sequenced sample: blood. This chain connects TRBV7-9 to TRBJ2-1; tentative D call: TRBD2 (6 bases). The DNA of the CDR3 is TGTGCCAGCAGCTTACCTAGCGAGTACATTGAGCAGTTCTTC. This codes for CASSLPSEYIEQFF.